The rows below give T cell receptor beta chains drawn from one sample of a study of blood T cell repertoires in COVID-19. Measured with immunoSEQ multiplex PCR; TCRdb has only the in-frame clones, and not every one. The sample includes about 480,000 clones, 85% to 90% seen only once; the top ten take approximately 4.3%. Sequenced sample: peripheral blood. Receptors originate from a woman aged 30 to 39 with acute or convalescent COVID-19. Each CDR3 is given with its conserved first and last residue. D genes are given only for firm matches. Only some rows state a clone size, as once, few, many or a class for expanded clones.

V,size,D,J,DNA,CDR3
TRBV6-6,.,TRBD1,TRBJ2-1,TGTGCCAGCAGCCCCGACAGGGTCGGCTACAATGAGCAGTTCTTC,CASSPDRVGYNEQFF
TRBV19,.,TRBD1,TRBJ1-2,TGTGCCAGTAGTATAACGGACAGGGTGGTAAACTATGGCTACACCTTC,CASSITDRVVNYGYTF
TRBV20-1,once,.,TRBJ1-1,TGCAGTGCCAGGCTAGGGGCTAGGGCTTTCTTT,CSARLGARAFF
TRBV4-1,.,.,TRBJ1-5,TGCGCCAGCAGCCAAGATCTTGTTCGGGGGGAGAAGCCCCAGCATTTT,CASSQDLVRGEKPQHF
TRBV6-6,once,.,TRBJ1-2,TGTGCCAGCAGTCCCGAGCGGACAGTCTGGAATAACTATGGCTACACCTTC,CASSPERTVWNNYGYTF
TRBV5-4,.,.,TRBJ2-2,TGTGCCAGCAGCTTGGGCTGGGGCCAGGTGAACACCGGGGAGCTGTTTTTT,CASSLGWGQVNTGELFF
TRBV3-1/TRBV3-2,.,.,TRBJ1-2,TGTGCCAGCAGCCATCTCTCGGGGTCTAACTATGGCTACACCTTC,CASSHLSGSNYGYTF
TRBV5-3,.,.,TRBJ1-1,TGTGCCAGTCCTAGCGAAGGGAGCACTGAAGCTTTCTTT,CASPSEGSTEAFF
TRBV6-2/TRBV6-3,.,.,TRBJ1-4,TGTGCCAGCAGTTACAGGCAGGGGATACGGGGCGAAAAACTGTTTTTT,CASSYRQGIRGEKLFF
TRBV2,once,TRBD2,TRBJ2-1,TGTGCCAGCAAAGCGGGGGGGTACAATGAGCAGTTCTTC,CASKAGGYNEQFF
TRBV5-1,.,TRBD1,TRBJ2-7,TGCGCCAGCAGCTTGGGGACAGGGGCTTCTTACGAGCAGTACTTC,CASSLGTGASYEQYF
TRBV10-3,few,TRBD2,TRBJ2-5,TGTGCCATCAGCACCGGGACTAGCGGGGGAGGGGAGACCCAGTACTTC,CAISTGTSGGGETQYF
TRBV19,.,.,TRBJ2-1,TGTGCCAGTAGTATAGCTGGCAGGCCAGGCGAGCAGTTCTTC,CASSIAGRPGEQFF
TRBV27,.,.,TRBJ2-1,TGTGCCAGCAGTTCCTCCAGAAACAATGAGCAGTTCTTC,CASSSSRNNEQFF
TRBV10-3,.,.,TRBJ1-1,TGTGCCATCAGTGTGGGCCCAGGTCTCAACACTGAAGCTTTCTTT,CAISVGPGLNTEAFF
TRBV7-8,.,.,TRBJ1-1,TGTGCCAGTAGCTTACAGGGCCAGAACACTGAAGCTTTCTTT,CASSLQGQNTEAFF
TRBV28,once,.,TRBJ1-5,TGTGCCAGCAGCTCGACCGGGACAAGCAATCAGCCCCAGCATTTT,CASSSTGTSNQPQHF
TRBV12-5,.,TRBD2,TRBJ2-3,TGTGCTAGTGGGCGGGGGGACACAGATACGCAGTATTTT,CASGRGDTDTQYF
TRBV7-6,.,.,TRBJ1-4,TGTGCCGGGGTGGACAGACCAAATGAAAAACTGTTTTTT,CAGVDRPNEKLFF
TRBV6-4,.,TRBD1,TRBJ1-6,TGTGCCAGCAGGACTGCCGGGACAGATAATTCACCCCTCCACTTT,CASRTAGTDNSPLHF
TRBV6-5,.,TRBD1,TRBJ2-5,TGTGCCAGCAGCTCGACAGGGGGCATCGGGGAGACCCAGTACTTC,CASSSTGGIGETQYF
TRBV11-2,.,.,TRBJ2-6,TGTGCCAGCAGCTTAGTTCGGGGAGCTGGGGCCAACGTCCTGACTTTC,CASSLVRGAGANVLTF
TRBV29-1,.,.,TRBJ1-5,TGCAGCGTACAGGACTATAGCAATCAGCCCCAGCATTTT,CSVQDYSNQPQHF
TRBV7-9,.,.,TRBJ2-5,TGTGCCAGCAGCGGAGAGGGACTCTCCTGGGAGACCCAGTACTTC,CASSGEGLSWETQYF
TRBV24-1,.,.,TRBJ2-2,TGTGCCGTGGGCCGCCCCGGGGAGCTGTTTTTT,CAVGRPGELFF
TRBV6-5,.,TRBD2,TRBJ2-1,TGTGCCAGCAGTTATACGCTGGGACTAGCGGGGCGGCAGTTCTTC,CASSYTLGLAGRQFF
TRBV28,.,TRBD1,TRBJ2-3,TGTGCCAGCAGTTTGTATCAGGGGGCAGATACGCAGTATTTT,CASSLYQGADTQYF
TRBV2,.,TRBD2,TRBJ2-1,TGTGCCAGCAGCCGACTAGCGGGGGGCTCCGCGTACTACAATGAGCAGTTCTTC,CASSRLAGGSAYYNEQFF
TRBV29-1,.,TRBD2,TRBJ2-7,TGCAGCGTCCGGGGGGGTTCACAGGGAGGCGAGCAGTACTTC,CSVRGGSQGGEQYF
TRBV29-1,.,.,TRBJ1-2,TGCAGCTCCACGAGTGTGGCGGGCTTGTATGGCTACACCTTC,CSSTSVAGLYGYTF
TRBV19,.,.,TRBJ2-1,TGTGCCAGTAGTATTCTAGACAGAAACTTTAATGAGCAGTTCTTC,CASSILDRNFNEQFF
TRBV2,.,.,TRBJ2-1,TGTGCCAGCAGTGACAGGGTGGGAAATGAGCAGTTCTTC,CASSDRVGNEQFF
TRBV24-1,.,.,TRBJ2-1,TGTGCCACCAGCCGGGACCGAGGACAGTACAATGAGCAGTTCTTC,CATSRDRGQYNEQFF
TRBV4-1,.,TRBD1,TRBJ2-1,TGCGCCAGCAGCGTACCGGACAGGGGGATACGTACTGAGCAGTTCTTC,CASSVPDRGIRTEQFF
TRBV5-6,few,.,TRBJ2-7,TGTGCCAGCAGCAGAGGAGGCGAGCAGTACTTC,CASSRGGEQYF
TRBV13,.,.,TRBJ2-5,TGTGCCAGCAGCTTAGGGGGGACACAAGAGACCCAGTACTTC,CASSLGGTQETQYF
TRBV5-1,.,.,TRBJ1-2,TGCGCCAGCAGCTCGGAGGGGCGGTGGAGCTATGGCTACACCTTC,CASSSEGRWSYGYTF
TRBV30,.,.,TRBJ2-7,TGTGCCTGTTCGCCGGCCGGGGTAGTCTTCTCCTACGAGCAGTACTTC,CACSPAGVVFSYEQYF
TRBV28,.,TRBD1,TRBJ1-5,TGTGCCAGCAGTCCGGCAGGGACAGGGGGTCGGCCCCAGCATTTT,CASSPAGTGGRPQHF
TRBV11-2,.,TRBD1,TRBJ2-7,TGTGCCAGCAGCTTAGGTGACAGGGTTTACGAGCAGTACTTC,CASSLGDRVYEQYF
TRBV7-3,.,.,TRBJ2-1,TGTGCCAGCAGCTCCACAGGGACATCCTACAATGAGCAGTTCTTC,CASSSTGTSYNEQFF
TRBV5-1,.,TRBD1,TRBJ2-7,TGCGCCAGCAGCTTGGCGCAACAGGGGTCCTACGAGCAGTACTTC,CASSLAQQGSYEQYF
TRBV6-5,.,TRBD1,TRBJ1-1,TGTGCCAGCAGTACCAACAGGGGGCTTGAAGCTTTCTTT,CASSTNRGLEAFF
TRBV5-1,.,TRBD2,TRBJ2-7,TGCGCCAGCAGCTGGTCGACTAGCGTGGGGAGTTACGAGCAGTACTTC,CASSWSTSVGSYEQYF
TRBV6-5,.,TRBD1,TRBJ1-3,TGTGCCAGCAGAACAGGGGGGCGAAACACCATATATTTT,CASRTGGRNTIYF
TRBV27,few,.,TRBJ2-7,TGTGCCAGCACCAAAGCGGGCAGGGACTACGAGCAGTACTTC,CASTKAGRDYEQYF
TRBV30,.,TRBD1,TRBJ2-5,TGTGCCTGGAGTGCAGACAGGGGAGAGACCCAGTACTTC,CAWSADRGETQYF
TRBV11-3,.,.,TRBJ2-6,TGTGCCAGCAGCCCAGCAGGAGGGGCCAACGTCCTGACTTTC,CASSPAGGANVLTF
TRBV5-4,.,.,TRBJ1-4,TGTGCCAGCAGTCGTGGGGGGGAAGTAGGAGAAAAACTGTTTTTT,CASSRGGEVGEKLFF
TRBV7-6,.,.,TRBJ1-1,TGTGCCAGCCGCCCGAGCGGGCACACTGAAGCTTTCTTT,CASRPSGHTEAFF
TRBV11-2,.,TRBD2,TRBJ2-7,TGTGCCAGCAGCCCCCGGGGAGCGGGGGGGCCCTACGAGCAGTACTTC,CASSPRGAGGPYEQYF
TRBV6-5,.,.,TRBJ2-7,TGTGCCAGCAGTCTGACTGATAGCTCCTACGAGCAGTACTTC,CASSLTDSSYEQYF
TRBV19,few,.,TRBJ1-6,TGTGCCAGTAGCCAGGGGACGGATTCACCCCTCCACTTT,CASSQGTDSPLHF
TRBV11-2,.,TRBD1,TRBJ1-2,TGTGCCAGCAGCGCAAGACAGGGCTCGGGTGGCTACACCTTC,CASSARQGSGGYTF
TRBV12-5,.,TRBD1,TRBJ2-7,TGTGCTAGTGGCGATGGGACAGTGCCCCACGAGCAGTACTTC,CASGDGTVPHEQYF
TRBV29-1,.,TRBD2,TRBJ2-5,TGCAGCGCCGAAAGGGGAGGGCTGGAGACCCAGTACTTC,CSAERGGLETQYF